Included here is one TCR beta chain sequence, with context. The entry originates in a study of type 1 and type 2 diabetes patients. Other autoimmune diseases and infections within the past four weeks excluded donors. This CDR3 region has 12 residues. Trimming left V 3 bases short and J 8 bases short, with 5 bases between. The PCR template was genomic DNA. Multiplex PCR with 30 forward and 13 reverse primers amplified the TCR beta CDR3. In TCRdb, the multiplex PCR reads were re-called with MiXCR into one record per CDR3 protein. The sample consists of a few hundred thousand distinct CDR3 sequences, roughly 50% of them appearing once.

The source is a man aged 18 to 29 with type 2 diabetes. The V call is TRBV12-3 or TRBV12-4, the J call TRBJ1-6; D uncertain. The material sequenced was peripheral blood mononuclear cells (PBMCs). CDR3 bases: TGTGCCAGCAGTTTTGCAGATTCACCCCTCCACTTT. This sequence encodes CASSFADSPLHF.